A single T cell receptor (beta chain) is shown here with its context. Germline assignment: CDR1 SGHNT and CDR2 YENEEA. The CDR3 has 14 residues. V gave up 5 bases and J gave up 4 bases; unmatched junction bases: 4. Sequenced by immunoSEQ multiplex PCR; TCRdb stores in-frame clones only, minus some. The table has about 48,000 clones, around four fifths seen once. These data belong to a study of blood T cell repertoires in COVID-19. As for the study in general: Sites across the United States, Italy and Spain contributed samples from acute and convalescent COVID-19.

The V gene is TRBV11-3, the J gene TRBJ2-2; 7 bases map to TRBD1. This TCR was sampled from a man between 65 and 85 years old with acute or convalescent COVID-19. Sequenced input: peripheral blood. The CDR3 is CASSPQGRTGELFF. The CDR3 DNA reads as TGTGCCAGCAGCCCACAGGGGCGCACCGGGGAGCTGTTTTTT.